The next 18 T cell receptor beta chains were all read from a single sample in a study of cytomegalovirus exposure and HLA in healthy donors. Primers included in the PCR were 60 Vbeta and 13 Jbeta primers. TCRdb's table, derived via immunoSEQ multiplex PCR, lists solely in-frame clones and lacks some. The table has some 99,000 clones, 81% seen once. The sample taken for sequencing was PBMCs. Receptors originate from a woman aged 25-40 years in good health and CMV-seronegative.

This rearrangement joins TRBV5-1 to TRBJ2-2, with 11 bases fitting TRBD2. Per germline, CDR1 SGHRS and CDR2 YFSETQ. There are 16 residues in the CDR3. V was clipped by 2 bases and J by 7 bases; unmatched bases: 7. The DNA of the CDR3 is TGCGCCAGCAGCTTACAGACTAGCGGGAAGAGCGGGGAGCTGTTTTTT. The encoded protein is CASSLQTSGKSGELFF.

The table lists this clone with a few counts. This rearrangement joins TRBV6-5 to TRBJ2-5; possibly TRBD2 for D (6 bases). Per the germline V gene, CDR1 is MNHEY and CDR2 is SVGAGI. Trimming pared 0 bases from V and 0 bases from J, leaving 11 bases between. This CDR3 is 16 amino acids long. This CDR3 is CASSYSSGGNQETQYF. In nucleotides, the CDR3 is TGTGCCAGCAGTTACTCCTCTGGCGGGAACCAAGAGACCCAGTACTTC.

A word on this clone: One end of the junction fails to match germline, which may point to a read error. Other DNA sequences in the sample encode the same CDR3. Written as DNA, the CDR3 is TGTGCCAGCAGCCGATTAGAGGCGGGAGGGGCGGGGGCCAACGTCCTGACTTTT. Its translation: CASSRLEAGGAGANVLTF. The J gene is TRBJ2-6, the V gene TRBV5-6; 9 bases line up with TRBD2. Germline lookup yields CDR1 SGHDT and CDR2 YYEEEE. The CDR3 runs 18 residues.

This chain joins TRBV30 and TRBJ2-7, with 8 bases fitting TRBD1. The trim removed 1 base at V and 0 bases at J, leaving 8 bases unmatched. CDR1 GTSNPN and CDR2 SVGIG come from the germline V gene (reference sequence). The CDR3 length is 16 residues. CDR3 amino acids: CAWSGGRTGLSYEQYF. CDR3 nucleotides: TGTGCCTGGAGTGGGGGGAGGACAGGGCTCTCCTACGAGCAGTACTTC.

The chain carries TRBV11-2 and TRBJ2-1; 9 nucleotides line up with TRBD2. V was clipped by 5 bases and J by 6 bases; unmatched bases: 11. The germline gives CDR1 SGHAT, CDR2 FQNNGV. CDR3 length equals 16 residues. The CDR3 DNA follows: TGTGCCAGCAGCCGGAACCCCCTAGCGGGATCCAATGAGCAGTTCTTC. Protein product: CASSRNPLAGSNEQFF. Using reference TRBV11-2 and TRBJ2-1 for the parts outside the CDR3, the full variable domain is EAGVAQSPRYKIIEKRQSVAFWCNPISGHATLYWYQQILGQGPKLLIQFQNNGVVDDSQLPKDRFSAERLKGVDSTLKIQPAKLEDSAVYLCASSRNPLAGSNEQFFGPGTRLTVL.

V gene TRBV19 combines with J gene TRBJ1-2; 10 bases match TRBD1. Germline V gives CDR1 LNHDA, CDR2 SQIVND (reference sequence). This CDR3 is built from 17 residues. V dropped 2 bases and J dropped 6; count of bases not matched to a gene: 12. CDR3 sequence (DNA): TGTGCCAGTAGTATAAAGGGCCAGGGACAGGGGAAGGATGGCTACACCTTC. Translation gives CASSIKGQGQGKDGYTF.

The chain uses TRBV29-1 and TRBJ2-1, with D possibly matching TRBD1 (5 bases). The CDR3 is 14 residues long. CDR1 is SQVTM and CDR2 is ANQGSEA in the germline V gene. V was shortened by 3 bases and J by 3 bases, with 12 bases between the two germline ends. CDR3 sequence: CSVDLGADYNEQFF. The CDR3 nucleotides read TGCAGCGTTGACCTTGGGGCAGACTACAATGAGCAGTTCTTC.

A single count supports this clone. This chain links TRBV5-1 with TRBJ2-3, with unresolved D. Germline V gives CDR1 SGHRS, CDR2 YFSETQ. This CDR3 spans 16 amino acids. Between the trimmed V and J ends, which lost 0 bases and 0 bases, there was a span of 11 bases. The CDR3 protein is CASSLDPPTSTDTQYF. Written as DNA, the CDR3 is TGCGCCAGCAGCTTGGATCCTCCGACTAGCACAGATACGCAGTATTTT.

The chain has TRBV2 and TRBJ1-5; tentative D call: TRBD1 (5 bases). The V end was cut by 4 bases, the J end by 3 bases, with 13 bases between. Germline CDR1 reads SNHLY; CDR2 reads FYNNEI. The CDR3 totals 15 residues. CDR3 in DNA: TGTGCCAGCAGTGGGTTTTTGGGACTCAATCAGCCCCAGCATTTT. Protein: CASSGFLGLNQPQHF.

This clone was seen a handful of times. The chain recombines TRBV6-6 with TRBJ2-6; D gene ambiguous. This CDR3 has 14 amino acids. Germline V gene lookup returns CDR1 MNHNY and CDR2 SVGAGI (reference sequence). Trimming took 2 bases from V and 1 from J, leaving 3 bases between them. CDR3 DNA sequence: TGTGCCAGCAGTTACCCTTCTGGGGCCAACGTCCTGACTTTC. Translated, it gives CASSYPSGANVLTF.

The V gene is TRBV13, the J gene TRBJ2-1, with D maybe TRBD2 (6 bases). Trimming removed 5 bases at V and 14 bases at J, with 19 bases between. Looked up from germline, CDR1 is PRHDT and CDR2 is FYEKMQ (reference sequence). There are 13 residues in the CDR3. The CDR3 DNA reads as TGTGCCAGCAGCACCGGGGACTTGACCTTAAAGTTCTTC. Its protein product is CASSTGDLTLKFF.

The gene calls are TRBV19 and TRBJ2-7, with D tentatively TRBD1 (6 bases). Germline V gene data show CDR1 as LNHDA and CDR2 as SQIVND (reference sequence). V was shortened by 10 bases and J by 0 bases, with 19 bases between the two germline ends. The CDR3 has 15 amino acids. This CDR3 reads CATKTGSPFSYEQYF. CDR3 sequence (DNA): TGTGCCACCAAAACAGGGAGCCCTTTCTCCTACGAGCAGTACTTC.

The rearrangement links TRBV28 to TRBJ1-5; TRBD1 agrees at 7 bases. The V and J ends lost 4 bases and 5 bases, in that order; junction bases with no gene match: 2. Per the germline V gene, CDR1 is MDHEN and CDR2 is SYDVKM. This CDR3 is built from 13 residues. The CDR3 reads CASSSTGDQPQHF. CDR3 DNA sequence: TGTGCCAGCAGTTCTACAGGGGATCAGCCCCAGCATTTT.

The V call is TRBV7-2, the J call TRBJ2-1; the match to TRBD2 covers 14 bases. CDR3 length: 17 residues. After removal of 6 bases from V and 1 base from J, the junction contained 5 bases not matched to a gene. Germline CDR1 is SGHTA and CDR2 is FQGNSA. CDR3: CASSPGTSGSSYNEQFF. The CDR3 nucleotides are TGTGCCAGCAGTCCCGGGACTAGCGGGAGTTCCTACAATGAGCAGTTCTTC.

The chain recombines TRBV7-9 with TRBJ2-7; weak D call: TRBD2 (5 bases). The CDR3 length is 12 residues. CDR1 and CDR2 from the germline V gene are SEHNR and FQNEAQ (reference sequence). V was pared by 2 bases and J by 4 bases, with 6 bases between. This chain's CDR3 is CASSLSGYEQYF. The CDR3, as DNA: TGTGCCAGCAGCTTATCGGGGTACGAGCAGTACTTC.

The rearrangement uses TRBV29-1 and TRBJ1-2; 10 nucleotides align to TRBD1. Trimming removed 6 bases from V and 3 bases from J; junction bases left unmatched: 7. Germline V gene sequence: CDR1 SQVTM, CDR2 ANQGSEA. The CDR3 has 14 amino acids. The CDR3 region has the DNA TGCAGCGTCTATAAGGGGACAGGGGACTATGGCTACACCTTC. This encodes CSVYKGTGDYGYTF.

The rearrangement joins TRBV7-2 to TRBJ2-7, with TRBD2 identical over 9 bases. The V gene end was trimmed by 0 bases and the J gene end by 12 bases; junction bases not matched to a gene: 9. This CDR3 spans 14 amino acids. Germline-derived CDR1 and CDR2 are SGHTA and FQGNSA. CDR3 amino acids: CASSLAGTSSATYF. The DNA of the CDR3 is TGTGCCAGCAGCTTAGCTGGGACTAGCTCTGCCACGTACTTC.

The chain employs TRBV6-6 and TRBJ1-3; maybe TRBD1 (6 bases). Germline V lookup: CDR1 MNHNY, CDR2 SVGAGI (reference sequence). V gave up 0 bases and J gave up 2 bases, with 11 bases separating them. The CDR3 runs 16 residues. CDR3 nucleotides: TGTGCCAGCAGTTACTCGGGCAGGGGAACTGGAAACACCATATATTTT. Translated, it gives CASSYSGRGTGNTIYF.